This T cell receptor beta chain was identified in a study of Ad26.COV2.S vaccination and SARS-CoV-2 variants. Study summary: A participant enrolled in the COV1001 Ad26.COV2.S trial arm provided the sample. Study outcomes and limitations: Greater spike-specific TCR breadth was seen in vaccine recipients than in placebo recipients.

V was shortened by 4 bases and J by 5 bases, with 17 bases between the two germline ends. The V gene's germline CDR1 is SEHNR and CDR2 FQNEAQ (reference sequence). The CDR3 consists of 15 residues. The repertoire was sequenced with immunoSEQ multiplex PCR; TCRdb's copy has only in-frame clones and lacks some. The sample carries a few hundred thousand clones, about nine tenths recorded once. On this clone itself: Antigen unknown.

The treatment is: approximately 18 received Ad26.COV2.S at low or high dose, single or two shots; roughly five received placebo; per-sample allocation not given. Sample collection was performed on day 63 after the first vaccine or placebo injection. Sequences were derived from peripheral blood, sampled in a trial of Ad26.COV2.S vaccine versus placebo. This sequence originates from a person between 18 and 59 years old who received the Ad26.COV2.S COVID-19 vaccine or a placebo. This chain links TRBV7-9 with TRBJ2-5, with D tentatively TRBD1 (6 bases). The DNA of the CDR3 is TGTGCCAGCAGCTCCCTGGACAGCGTGGGGGAGACCCAGTACTTC. This codes for CASSSLDSVGETQYF. The entire variable domain, with the rest obtained from reference TRBV7-9 and TRBJ2-5, is as follows: DTGVSQNPRHKITKRGQNVTFRCDPISEHNRLYWYRQTLGQGPEFLTYFQNEAQLEKSRLLSDRFSAERPKGSFSTLEIQRTEQGDSAMYLCASSSLDSVGETQYFGPGTRLLVL.